This TCR beta chain is drawn from a study of T cells in Graves' hyperthyroidism and ophthalmopathy. With a duration under 2 months, the hyperthyroidism was newly diagnosed in patients aged 18 to 65. Exclusion followed for patients with uncontrolled infection, other autoimmune disease, pregnancy or lactation. Source material for PBMCs was over 8 ml fresh peripheral blood. V was pared by 0 bases and J by 3 bases, with 8 bases between. The CDR3 is 14 amino acids. Per germline, CDR1 MNHNY and CDR2 SVGAGI (reference sequence). RNA transcripts gave rise to amplified TCR beta CDR3 regions. HTBI primers were used for first-round RT-PCR of the TCR CDR3. TCRdb re-called the multiplex PCR reads with MiXCR, one entry per CDR3 protein. Of roughly 300,000 distinct CDR3 sequences in the sample, around a sixth were seen once.

The gene calls are TRBV6-6 and TRBJ2-5; D is uncertain. The material sequenced was blood. This clonotype was sampled from a woman aged 45-60 years with Graves' hyperthyroidism. The DNA for the CDR3 is TGTGCCAGCAGTTACTCTCTCAGAAAAGAGACCCAGTACTTC. Its translation is CASSYSLRKETQYF.